This T cell receptor beta chain appears in the sequencing data of a study of PD-1 blockade in classical Hodgkin lymphoma. Study-level findings and limits: When set against healthy donors, newly diagnosed patients were reported to show lower baseline TCR diversity. Complete responders showed a baseline diversity that resembled the diversity of newly diagnosed patients.

Notes on this clone: Its target is unknown.

Indicated time point: cycle 4 day 1 (C4D1), after more than five weeks of nivolumab. Every patient had relapsed following autologous stem cell transplantation, and cohorts differed in brentuximab vedotin exposure. Germline trimming cut 0 bases from V and 2 bases from J; bases unmatched to any gene: 2. This CDR3 has 16 amino acids. Germline CDR1 reads SGHAT; CDR2 reads FQDESV (reference sequence). Profiled with immunoSEQ multiplex PCR; TCRdb holds only in-frame clones, not every one. The top ten hold about 18% of the sample, which has 31,000 or so clones, about four fifths seen once. The clonotype originates from a human donor with classical Hodgkin lymphoma. This chain links TRBV11-1 with TRBJ2-3; 10 nucleotides align to TRBD2. The sample consisted of peripheral blood mononuclear cells (PBMCs), taken before the fourth cycle of nivolumab. In DNA, the CDR3 is TGTGCCAGCAGCTTAGCACTAGCGGGACTCACAGATACGCAGTATTTT. This translates into CASSLALAGLTDTQYF.